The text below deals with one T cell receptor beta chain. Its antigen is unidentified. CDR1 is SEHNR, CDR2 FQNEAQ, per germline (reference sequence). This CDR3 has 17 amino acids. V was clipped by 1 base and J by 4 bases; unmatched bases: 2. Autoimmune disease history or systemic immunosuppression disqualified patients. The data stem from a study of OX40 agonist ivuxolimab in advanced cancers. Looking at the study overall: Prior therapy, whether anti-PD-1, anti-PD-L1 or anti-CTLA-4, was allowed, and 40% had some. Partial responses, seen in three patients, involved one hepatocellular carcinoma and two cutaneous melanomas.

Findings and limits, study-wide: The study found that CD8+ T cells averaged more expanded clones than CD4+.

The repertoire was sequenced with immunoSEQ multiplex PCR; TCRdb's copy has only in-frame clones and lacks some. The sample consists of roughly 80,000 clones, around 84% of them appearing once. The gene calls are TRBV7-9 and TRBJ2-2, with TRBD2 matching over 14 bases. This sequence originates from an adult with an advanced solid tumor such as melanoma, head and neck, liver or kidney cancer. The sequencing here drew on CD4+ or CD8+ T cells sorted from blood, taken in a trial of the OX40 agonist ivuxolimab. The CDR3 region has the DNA TGTGCCAGCAGCTTAGAGGGACTAGCGGGAGCCACCGGGGAGCTGTTTTTT. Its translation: CASSLEGLAGATGELFF. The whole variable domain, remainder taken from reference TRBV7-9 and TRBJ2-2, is DTGVSQNPRHKITKRGQNVTFRCDPISEHNRLYWYRQTLGQGPEFLTYFQNEAQLEKSRLLSDRFSAERPKGSFSTLEIQRTEQGDSAMYLCASSLEGLAGATGELFFGEGSRLTVL.